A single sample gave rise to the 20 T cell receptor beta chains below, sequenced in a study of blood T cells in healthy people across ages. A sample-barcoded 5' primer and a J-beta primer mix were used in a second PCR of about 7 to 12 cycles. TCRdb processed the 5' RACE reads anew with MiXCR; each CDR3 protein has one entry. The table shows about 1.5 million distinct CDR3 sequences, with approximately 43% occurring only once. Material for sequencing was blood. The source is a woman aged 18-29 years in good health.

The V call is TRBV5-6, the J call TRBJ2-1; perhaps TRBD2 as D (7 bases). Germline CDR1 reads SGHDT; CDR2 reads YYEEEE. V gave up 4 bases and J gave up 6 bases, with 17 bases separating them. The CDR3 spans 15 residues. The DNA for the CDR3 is TGTGCCAGCAGCCGGTGGGGGGCTAGCGGCAATGAGCAGTTCTTC. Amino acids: CASSRWGASGNEQFF.

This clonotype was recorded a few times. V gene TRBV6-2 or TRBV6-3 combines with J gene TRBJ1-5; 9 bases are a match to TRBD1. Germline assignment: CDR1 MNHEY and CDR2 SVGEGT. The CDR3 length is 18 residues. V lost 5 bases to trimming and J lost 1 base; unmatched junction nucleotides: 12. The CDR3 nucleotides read TGTGCCAGCAGTGGCCGGGACAGGGTAGTAATGAGCAATCAGCCCCAGCATTTT. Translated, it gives CASSGRDRVVMSNQPQHF.

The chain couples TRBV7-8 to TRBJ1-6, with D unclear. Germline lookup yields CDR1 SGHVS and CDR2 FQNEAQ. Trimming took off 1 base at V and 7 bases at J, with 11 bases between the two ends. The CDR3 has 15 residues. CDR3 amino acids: CASSLVNSENSPLHF. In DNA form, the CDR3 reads TGTGCCAGCAGCTTAGTCAACAGCGAGAATTCACCCCTCCACTTT.

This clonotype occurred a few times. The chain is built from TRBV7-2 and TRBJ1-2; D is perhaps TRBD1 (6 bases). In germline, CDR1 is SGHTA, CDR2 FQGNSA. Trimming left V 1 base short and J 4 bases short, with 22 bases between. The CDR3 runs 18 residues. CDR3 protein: CASSLGSDRSPLGYGYTF. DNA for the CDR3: TGTGCCAGCAGCTTAGGGAGTGACAGGAGTCCTCTGGGCTATGGCTACACCTTC.

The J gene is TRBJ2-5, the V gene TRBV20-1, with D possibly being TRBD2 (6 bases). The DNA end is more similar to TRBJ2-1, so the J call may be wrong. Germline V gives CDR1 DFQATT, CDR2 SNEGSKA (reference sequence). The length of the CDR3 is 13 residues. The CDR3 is CSARAGGEETQFF. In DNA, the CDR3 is TGCAGTGCTAGAGCCGGGGGAGAAGAGACCCAGTTCTTC.

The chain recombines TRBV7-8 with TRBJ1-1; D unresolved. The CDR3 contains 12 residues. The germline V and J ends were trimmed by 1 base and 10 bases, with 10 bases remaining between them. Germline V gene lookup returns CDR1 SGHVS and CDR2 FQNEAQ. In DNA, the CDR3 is TGTGCCAGCAGCTTAGAGTCCCGCCGAGCTTTCTTT. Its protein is CASSLESRRAFF.

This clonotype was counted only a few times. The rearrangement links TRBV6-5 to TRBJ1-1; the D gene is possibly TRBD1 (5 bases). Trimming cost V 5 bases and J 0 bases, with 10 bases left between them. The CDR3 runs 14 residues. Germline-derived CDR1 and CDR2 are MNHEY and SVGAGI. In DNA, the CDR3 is TGTGCCAGCAGTCTTGGGGCTCTGAACACTGAAGCTTTCTTT. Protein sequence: CASSLGALNTEAFF.

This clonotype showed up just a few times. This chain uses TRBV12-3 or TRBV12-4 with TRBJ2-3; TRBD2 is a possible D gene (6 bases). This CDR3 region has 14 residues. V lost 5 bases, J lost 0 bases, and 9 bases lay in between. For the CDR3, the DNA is TGTGCCAGCAGTGCGGGGTGGAGCACAGATACGCAGTATTTT. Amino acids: CASSAGWSTDTQYF.

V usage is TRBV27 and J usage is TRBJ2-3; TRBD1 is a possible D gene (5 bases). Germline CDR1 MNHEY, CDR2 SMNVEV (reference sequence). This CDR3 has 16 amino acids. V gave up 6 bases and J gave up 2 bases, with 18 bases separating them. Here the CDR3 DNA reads TGTGCCAGCAGCCCCACCATTGGGGCCGTCACAGATACGCAGTATTTT. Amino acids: CASSPTIGAVTDTQYF.

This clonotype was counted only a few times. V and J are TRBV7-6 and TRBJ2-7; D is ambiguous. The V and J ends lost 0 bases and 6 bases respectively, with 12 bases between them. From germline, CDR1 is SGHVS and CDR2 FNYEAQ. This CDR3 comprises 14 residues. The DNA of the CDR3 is TGTGCCAGCAGCTTAGCTTACAGTCCTCGCGAGCAGTACTTC. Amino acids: CASSLAYSPREQYF.

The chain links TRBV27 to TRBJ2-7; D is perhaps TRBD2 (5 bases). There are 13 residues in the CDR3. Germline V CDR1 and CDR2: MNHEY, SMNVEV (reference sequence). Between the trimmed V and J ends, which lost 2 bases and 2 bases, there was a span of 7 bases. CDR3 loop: CASSLQEAYEQYF. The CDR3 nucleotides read TGTGCCAGCAGTTTACAGGAGGCCTACGAGCAGTACTTC.

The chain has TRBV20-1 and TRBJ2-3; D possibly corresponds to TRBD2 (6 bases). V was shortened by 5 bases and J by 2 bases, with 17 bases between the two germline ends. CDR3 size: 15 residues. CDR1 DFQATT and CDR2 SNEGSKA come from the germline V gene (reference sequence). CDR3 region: CSAAPGTGYTDTQYF. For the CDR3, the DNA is TGCAGTGCTGCCCCCGGGACTGGATACACAGATACGCAGTATTTT.

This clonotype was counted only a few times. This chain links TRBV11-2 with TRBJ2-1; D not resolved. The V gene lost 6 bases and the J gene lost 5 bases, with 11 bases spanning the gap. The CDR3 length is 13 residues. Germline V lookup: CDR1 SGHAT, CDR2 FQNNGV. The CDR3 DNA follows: TGTGCCAGCAGTGCCGACACCCACAATGAGCAGTTCTTC. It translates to CASSADTHNEQFF.

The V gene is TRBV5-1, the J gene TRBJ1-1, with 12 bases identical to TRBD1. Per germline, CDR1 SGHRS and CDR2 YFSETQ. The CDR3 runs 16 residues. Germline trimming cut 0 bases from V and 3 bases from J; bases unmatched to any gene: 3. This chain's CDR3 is CASSLGDRGPYTEAFF. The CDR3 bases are TGCGCCAGCAGCTTGGGGGACAGGGGGCCGTACACTGAAGCTTTCTTT.

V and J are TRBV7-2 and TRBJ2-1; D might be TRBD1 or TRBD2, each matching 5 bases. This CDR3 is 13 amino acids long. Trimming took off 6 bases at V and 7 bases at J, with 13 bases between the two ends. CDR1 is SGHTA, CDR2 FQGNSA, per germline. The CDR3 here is CASRPEWGNEQFF. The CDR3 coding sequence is TGTGCCAGCAGACCGGAGTGGGGGAATGAGCAGTTCTTC. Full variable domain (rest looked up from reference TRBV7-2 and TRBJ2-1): GAGVSQSPSNKVTEKGKDVELRCDPISGHTALYWYRQSLGQGLEFLIYFQGNSAPDKSGLPSDRFSAERTGGSVSTLTIQRTQQEDSAVYLCASRPEWGNEQFFGPGTRLTVL.

The DNA of the CDR3 is TGCAGTGCTGGGGGCAACGAGCAGTACTTC. Protein: CSAGGNEQYF. The chain joins TRBV20-1 to TRBJ2-7; a possible D gene is TRBD1 (6 bases). Trimming shortened V by 5 bases and J by 5 bases, and 7 bases separated the two germline ends. CDR1 and CDR2 from the germline V gene are DFQATT and SNEGSKA (reference sequence). CDR3 length equals 10 residues.

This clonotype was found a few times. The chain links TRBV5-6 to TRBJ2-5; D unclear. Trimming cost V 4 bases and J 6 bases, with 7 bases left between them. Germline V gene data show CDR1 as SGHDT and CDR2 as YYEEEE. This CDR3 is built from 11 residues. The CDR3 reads CASSTSQTQYF. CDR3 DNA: TGTGCCAGCAGCACTTCCCAGACCCAGTACTTC. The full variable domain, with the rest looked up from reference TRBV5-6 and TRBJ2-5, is DAGVTQSPTHLIKTRGQQVTLRCSPKSGHDTVSWYQQALGQGPQFIFQYYEEEERQRGNFPDRFSGHQFPNYSSELNVNALLLGDSALYLCASSTSQTQYFGPGTRLLVL.

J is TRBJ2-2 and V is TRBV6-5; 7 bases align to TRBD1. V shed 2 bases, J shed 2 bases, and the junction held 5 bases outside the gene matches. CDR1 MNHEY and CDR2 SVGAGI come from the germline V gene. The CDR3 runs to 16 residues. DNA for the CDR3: TGTGCCAGCAGTTACGACAGGGTGATCAACACCGGGGAGCTGTTTTTT. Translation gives CASSYDRVINTGELFF.

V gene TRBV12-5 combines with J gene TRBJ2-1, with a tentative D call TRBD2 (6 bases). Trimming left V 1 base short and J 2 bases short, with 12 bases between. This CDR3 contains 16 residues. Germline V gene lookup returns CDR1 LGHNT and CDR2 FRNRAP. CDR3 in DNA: TGTGCTAGTGGTTTGGGCCTAGGAGGGGCCTACAATGAGCAGTTCTTC. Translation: CASGLGLGGAYNEQFF.

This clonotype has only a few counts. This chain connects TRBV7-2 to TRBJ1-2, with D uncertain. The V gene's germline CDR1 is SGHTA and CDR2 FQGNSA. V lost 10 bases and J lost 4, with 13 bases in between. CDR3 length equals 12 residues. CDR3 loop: CATPDGSYGYTF. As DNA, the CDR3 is TGTGCCACCCCGGACGGTAGCTATGGCTACACCTTC.